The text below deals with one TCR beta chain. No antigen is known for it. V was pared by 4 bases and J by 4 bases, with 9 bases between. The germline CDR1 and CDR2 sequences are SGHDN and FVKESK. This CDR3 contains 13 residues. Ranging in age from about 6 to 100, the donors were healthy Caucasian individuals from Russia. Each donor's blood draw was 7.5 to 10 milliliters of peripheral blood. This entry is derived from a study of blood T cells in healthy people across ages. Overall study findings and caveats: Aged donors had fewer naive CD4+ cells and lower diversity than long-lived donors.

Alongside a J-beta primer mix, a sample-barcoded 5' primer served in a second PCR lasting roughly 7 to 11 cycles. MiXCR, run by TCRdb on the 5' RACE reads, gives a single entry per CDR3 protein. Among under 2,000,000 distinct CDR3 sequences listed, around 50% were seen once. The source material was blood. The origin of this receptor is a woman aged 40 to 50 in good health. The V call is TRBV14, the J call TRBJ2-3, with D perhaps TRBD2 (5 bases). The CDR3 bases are TGTGCCAGCAGCCGGAGGATGGCAGATACGCAGTATTTT. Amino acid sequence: CASSRRMADTQYF.